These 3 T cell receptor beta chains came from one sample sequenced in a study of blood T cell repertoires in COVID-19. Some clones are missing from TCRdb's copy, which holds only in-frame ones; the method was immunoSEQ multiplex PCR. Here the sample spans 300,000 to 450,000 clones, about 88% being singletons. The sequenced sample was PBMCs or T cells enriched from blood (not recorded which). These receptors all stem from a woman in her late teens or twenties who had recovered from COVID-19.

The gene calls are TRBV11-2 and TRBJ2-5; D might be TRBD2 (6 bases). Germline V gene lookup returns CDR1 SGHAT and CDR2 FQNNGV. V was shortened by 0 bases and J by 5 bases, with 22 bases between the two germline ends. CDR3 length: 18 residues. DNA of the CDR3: TGTGCCAGCAGCTTAGACCCCCTGGGGGTAGCGGTGGAGGAGACCCAGTACTTC. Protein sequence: CASSLDPLGVAVEETQYF. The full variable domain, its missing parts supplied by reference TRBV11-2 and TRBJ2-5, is EAGVAQSPRYKIIEKRQSVAFWCNPISGHATLYWYQQILGQGPKLLIQFQNNGVVDDSQLPKDRFSAERLKGVDSTLKIQPAKLEDSAVYLCASSLDPLGVAVEETQYFGPGTRLLVL.

The CDR3 spells CASSVDPSTEAFF. In DNA form, the CDR3 reads TGTGCCAGCAGCGTAGATCCCAGCACTGAAGCTTTCTTT. J is TRBJ1-1 and V is TRBV9; D remains unclear. The CDR3 is made up of 13 amino acids. Germline V gene sequence: CDR1 SGDLS, CDR2 YYNGEE. Trimming took off 0 bases at V and 4 bases at J, with 7 bases between the two ends.

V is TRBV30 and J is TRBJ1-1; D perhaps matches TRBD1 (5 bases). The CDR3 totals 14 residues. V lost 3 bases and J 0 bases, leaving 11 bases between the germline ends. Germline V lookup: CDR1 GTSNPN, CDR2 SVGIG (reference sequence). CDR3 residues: CAWSPGIMNTEAFF. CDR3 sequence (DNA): TGTGCCTGGAGCCCAGGGATCATGAACACTGAAGCTTTCTTT.